This section outlines one T cell receptor (beta chain) sequence together with its context. Its antigen has not been determined. Base qualities are not provided; no much larger clone lies one nucleotide away. Participants in the prospective study were aged roughly 18 to 100 years, lived in 20 to 30 United States geographic areas, and enrolled through a virtual design. In the prospective study, cohorts were assigned on the basis of participant-reported clinical history obtained from a screening survey and a study questionnaire. Exposed participants had been in contact with someone with a PCR-confirmed or clinician-diagnosed COVID-19 case within 2 weeks of study entry. Mobile phlebotomists in the prospective study collected whole blood, serum and a nasopharyngeal or oropharyngeal swab from every participant. Additional blood draws and questionnaires over an approximately two-month period could optionally be provided by prospective study participants. Blood samples from the prospective study were shipped frozen or at room temperature prior to DNA extraction.

This sample is part of a study of blood T cell repertoires in COVID-19 (TCRdb year 2020). With respect to the entire study: Collaborator samples came from the United States, Italy and Spain and covered acute and convalescent phases of COVID-19. The prospective study material was composed of cDNA or gDNA derived from T cells, B-cell-depleted T cells, or PBMCs. The dataset comprised deeply sampled blood TCRbeta repertoires from subjects exposed to, actively infected with, or recovered from COVID-19. The repertoires were made available in a free public database intended to serve as a resource for research on the immune response to SARS-CoV-2. The samples were drawn from the first 160 participants of the ongoing ImmuneRACE study and from 1,200 or so subjects provided by 6 global collaborators. A de-identified subject ID, COVID-19 status, age in years and sex were almost always included in the sample metadata. Where available, HLA class I and class II types were taken from metadata supplied by the sample provider and were not determined by assay-based typing. Overall study results and their limits: Clinical and demographic metadata were provided uncurated, with the amount varying by source and participant.

Unmatched junction bases come to 6, with V trimmed by 0 bases and J by 3 bases. CDR1 and CDR2, looked up from the germline V gene, are SGDLS and YYNGEE. Spanning cysteine to phenylalanine, the CDR3 consists of 16 amino acids. The sequence is cut down to CDR3 DNA, 48 bases in frame from base 1. The immunoSEQ Assay, a bias-controlled multiplex PCR, was used to amplify TCRbeta CDR3 regions from genomic DNA. In the paper's pipeline: The number of nucleated cells in each sample was estimated by amplification of reference gene primers within the assay. Sequence reads were collapsed and filtered to measure the absolute abundance of every unique TCRbeta CDR3 rearrangement. For each sample, productive Simpson clonality was calculated by taking the square root of Simpson's diversity index across productive rearrangements. The table comes from immuneACCESS by way of TCRdb, which keeps in-frame sequences with V and J called. Part of the clones is missing from these tables; in studies checked, under half for an unresolved V gene and the rest for unknown reasons. Clone size and V and J calls were adopted from that table, with D and trimming inferred from the DNA. The sample data list 150,000 to 200,000 clones, and over 80% of these were observed just once. Roughly 5% of the sample is held by the ten biggest clonotypes.

The TCR originated in a man between 65 and 85 years old who had been exposed to COVID-19. This chain joins TRBV9 to TRBJ2-1; TRBD2 matches 7 bases in the middle. Sequenced material: PBMCs or T cells enriched from blood (not recorded which). This receptor has the CDR3 CASSVGSGRDYNEQFF. The nucleotide sequence is given as TGTGCCAGCAGCGTAGGTAGCGGGCGGGACTACAATGAGCAGTTCTTC.